This is a list of T cell receptor beta chains from one sample in a study of cytomegalovirus exposure and HLA in healthy donors. Repertoires were generated with immunoSEQ multiplex PCR, while TCRdb's copy carries only in-frame clones and drops some. The sample yields tens of thousands of clones, around 77% seen once. What was sequenced was PBMCs. These receptors originate from a man aged 25-40 years in good health and CMV-seronegative. Each CDR3 is given with its conserved first and last residue. Each record gives: D gene, V gene, J gene, clone size, CDR3 protein, CDR3 DNA. D genes are given only for firm matches. Rows give clone size only sometimes, using once, few, many, or a class for an expanded clone.

TRBD1	TRBV9	TRBJ2-1	once	CASSRRTGNGEQFF	TGTGCCAGCAGCCGACGGACAGGGAACGGTGAGCAGTTCTTC
TRBD1	TRBV27	TRBJ2-7	NA	CASRPGGFERFEQYF	TGTGCCAGCAGGCCAGGGGGATTCGAACGTTTTGAGCAGTACTTC
TRBD1	TRBV7-3	TRBJ1-5	once	CASSLRSDRMRWQIVQNQPQHF	TGTGCCAGCAGCTTAAGGTCGGACAGGATGCGCTGGCAAATCGTCCAAAATCAGCCCCAGCATTTT
TRBD2	TRBV27	TRBJ2-1	once	CASSPWTSGAYNEQFF	TGTGCCAGCAGTCCATGGACTAGCGGGGCTTACAATGAGCAGTTCTTC
NA	TRBV5-1	TRBJ1-1	few	CASSLVAGSTEAFF	TGCGCCAGCAGCTTGGTGGCAGGATCCACTGAAGCTTTCTTT
TRBD1	TRBV5-1	TRBJ1-6	NA	CASSHGTATNSPLHF	TGCGCCAGCAGCCACGGGACAGCCACTAATTCACCCCTCCACTTT
TRBD1	TRBV11-2	TRBJ2-1	NA	CASSLYTRGNNEQFF	TGTGCCAGCAGCCTCTATACCAGGGGGAACAATGAGCAGTTCTTC
TRBD2	TRBV5-6	TRBJ2-7	NA	CASSLALGAGGYEQYF	TGTGCCAGCAGCTTGGCGCTGGGGGCGGGAGGATACGAGCAGTACTTC
NA	TRBV7-9	TRBJ1-2	NA	CASSLALTDYGYTF	TGTGCCAGCAGCTTAGCGCTGACAGACTATGGCTACACCTTC
TRBD2	TRBV7-2	TRBJ2-5	few	CASSLLAGVLETQYF	TGTGCCAGCAGCCTGCTAGCGGGAGTCTTAGAGACCCAGTACTTC
NA	TRBV30	TRBJ1-1	NA	CAWEQGMVNTEAFF	TGTGCCTGGGAACAGGGAATGGTGAACACTGAAGCTTTCTTT
NA	TRBV2	TRBJ2-5	NA	CASSLDRETQYF	TGTGCCAGCAGCCTAGATCGAGAGACCCAGTACTTC
NA	TRBV4-1	TRBJ1-2	NA	CASSQVQVEGGYTF	TGCGCCAGCAGCCAAGTCCAGGTTGAGGGCGGCTACACCTTC
NA	TRBV28	TRBJ1-5	NA	CASSSQGNQPQHF	TGTGCCAGCAGTTCGCAGGGGAATCAGCCCCAGCATTTT
NA	TRBV6-4	TRBJ2-3	NA	CASSGEGGADTQYF	TGTGCCAGCAGTGGGGAGGGGGGAGCGGATACGCAGTATTTT
TRBD1	TRBV30	TRBJ2-7	once	CAWGPWGTGGGEQYF	TGTGCCTGGGGCCCCTGGGGGACAGGGGGCGGCGAGCAGTACTTC
NA	TRBV6-4	TRBJ1-1	few	CASSDVSGRGYTEAFF	TGTGCCAGCAGTGACGTCTCCGGACGGGGTTACACTGAAGCTTTCTTT
TRBD2	TRBV4-1	TRBJ2-7	NA	CASSYRPSGGIYEQYF	TGCGCCAGCAGCTATCGTCCCAGCGGGGGCATTTACGAGCAGTACTTC
TRBD1	TRBV27	TRBJ1-6	few	CASSLSQTQGGNSPLHF	TGTGCCAGCAGTTTATCCCAAACACAGGGGGGGAATTCACCCCTCCACTTT
NA	TRBV15	TRBJ2-5	few	CATSRVSGPHHF	TGTGCCACCAGCAGAGTAAGCGGGCCCCATCACTTC
NA	TRBV11-3	TRBJ1-2	once	CASSRSPAGDGYTF	TGTGCCAGCAGCCGCTCCCCGGCAGGGGATGGCTACACCTTC
NA	TRBV7-9	TRBJ1-1	NA	CASSLQQGMNTEAFF	TGTGCCAGCAGCTTACAACAGGGCATGAACACTGAAGCTTTCTTT
NA	TRBV4-2	TRBJ1-3	NA	CASSQDDGFGNTIYF	TGTGCCAGCAGCCAAGATGACGGGTTTGGAAACACCATATATTTT
TRBD1	TRBV27	TRBJ1-5	NA	CATQDRGGQPQHF	TGTGCCACCCAGGACAGGGGCGGGCAGCCCCAGCATTTT
TRBD1	TRBV2	TRBJ1-2	few	CASSRGLGYTF	TGTGCCAGCAGCAGGGGGCTTGGCTACACCTTC
NA	TRBV7-3	TRBJ1-1	NA	CASSFQGSTEAFF	TGTGCCAGCAGCTTCCAGGGGAGCACTGAAGCTTTCTTT
NA	TRBV2	TRBJ2-1	NA	CASSVIGRDNEQFF	TGTGCCAGCAGTGTAATAGGGCGGGACAATGAGCAGTTCTTC
TRBD2	TRBV5-4	TRBJ2-3	NA	CASSLKRERADTQYF	TGTGCCAGCAGTCTTAAGCGGGAGAGGGCAGATACGCAGTATTTT
NA	TRBV7-2	TRBJ2-7	NA	CASSLRPYEQYF	TGTGCCAGCAGCTTGAGGCCCTACGAGCAGTACTTC
NA	TRBV30	TRBJ1-5	once	CAWSNHRDSNQPQHF	TGTGCCTGGAGTAATCACAGGGATAGCAATCAGCCCCAGCATTTT
TRBD1	TRBV7-2	TRBJ1-1	NA	CASRGRGSTEAFF	TGTGCCAGCCGGGGCAGGGGGTCCACTGAAGCTTTCTTT
TRBD2	TRBV4-3	TRBJ2-1	NA	CASSHLAGENEQFF	TGCGCCAGCAGCCATTTAGCGGGGGAAAATGAGCAGTTCTTC
TRBD1	TRBV7-2	TRBJ1-1	NA	CASSLVLTGAEAFF	TGTGCCAGCAGCTTAGTTCTGACAGGGGCTGAAGCTTTCTTT
NA	TRBV6-5	TRBJ1-1	NA	CASSYDPVVNTEAFF	TGTGCCAGCAGTTACGATCCGGTTGTGAACACTGAAGCTTTCTTT
TRBD1	TRBV6-6	TRBJ1-1	once	CASSLDRGTEAFF	TGTGCCAGCAGTCTGGACAGGGGGACTGAAGCTTTCTTT
NA	TRBV30	TRBJ1-2	NA	CAWSVRGGMGYTF	TGTGCCTGGAGTGTAAGGGGAGGGATGGGCTACACCTTC
NA	TRBV4-3	TRBJ2-6	few	CASSQDPDSGANVLTF	TGCGCCAGCAGCCAAGACCCAGACTCTGGGGCCAACGTCCTGACTTTC
NA	TRBV29-1	TRBJ1-2	NA	CSIIAGAGNYGYTF	TGCAGCATTATAGCGGGGGCTGGAAACTATGGCTACACCTTC
TRBD2	TRBV28	TRBJ2-4	NA	CASQRLAGNIQYF	TGTGCCAGCCAACGACTAGCGGGTAACATTCAGTACTTC
TRBD2	TRBV27	TRBJ2-7	once	CASSLAGGPYEQYF	TGTGCCAGCAGCCTAGCGGGGGGGCCCTACGAGCAGTACTTC
NA	TRBV5-6	TRBJ2-1	NA	CASSLGGGGVLSYNEQFF	TGTGCCAGCAGCTTGGGGGGGGGCGGGGTCCTCTCCTACAATGAGCAGTTCTTC
NA	TRBV10-3	TRBJ1-1	NA	CAISESINDPRAYRDTEAFF	TGTGCCATCAGTGAGTCGATTAACGACCCAAGGGCTTACAGGGACACTGAAGCTTTCTTT
TRBD1	TRBV27	TRBJ2-1	NA	CASSLRQGPFNEQFF	TGTGCCAGCAGTTTAAGACAGGGTCCTTTCAATGAGCAGTTCTTC
TRBD2	TRBV7-9	TRBJ2-1	NA	CASSPGDGGAWNEQFF	TGTGCCAGCAGCCCCGGGGACGGGGGGGCTTGGAATGAGCAGTTCTTC
NA	TRBV14	TRBJ1-1	NA	CASSQRGGARDTEAFF	TGTGCCAGCAGCCAAAGAGGCGGGGCTCGAGACACTGAAGCTTTCTTT
NA	TRBV9	TRBJ2-2	NA	CASSEGGGKGRELFF	TGTGCCAGCAGCGAAGGGGGTGGTAAGGGGCGGGAGCTGTTTTTT
NA	TRBV5-1	TRBJ2-5	NA	CASRGPEETQYF	TGCGCCAGCAGGGGCCCTGAAGAGACCCAGTACTTC
NA	TRBV5-1	TRBJ2-2	NA	CASSLVAQTGELFF	TGCGCCAGCAGCTTGGTCGCGCAAACCGGGGAGCTGTTTTTT
TRBD1	TRBV19	TRBJ1-5	NA	CASNPTGTGNQPQHF	TGTGCCAGTAACCCCACCGGGACAGGGAATCAGCCCCAGCATTTT
NA	TRBV30	TRBJ1-3	NA	CAWSQFSGNTIYF	TGTGCCTGGAGCCAATTCTCTGGAAACACCATATATTTT
NA	TRBV5-1	TRBJ2-3	few	CASSLAGFSHSEQYF	TGCGCCAGCAGCTTAGCGGGCTTCTCACATAGTGAGCAGTATTTT
TRBD2	TRBV6-1	TRBJ2-5	NA	CASSEMAGGQETQYF	TGTGCCAGCAGTGAGATGGCGGGAGGGCAAGAGACCCAGTACTTC
NA	TRBV11-1	TRBJ2-5	NA	CASSLGWAGQETQYF	TGTGCCAGCAGCTTAGGCTGGGCGGGGCAAGAGACCCAGTACTTC
TRBD2	TRBV6-1	TRBJ2-2	NA	CASRRLAGANGELFF	TGTGCCAGCAGGAGACTAGCGGGAGCTAACGGGGAGCTGTTTTTT
NA	TRBV6-5	TRBJ2-2	once	CASSYVGGPGELFF	TGTGCCAGCAGTTACGTCGGGGGACCCGGGGAGCTGTTTTTT